This T cell receptor beta chain stems from a study of cytomegalovirus exposure and HLA in healthy donors. The CDR3 runs 15 residues. Germline V gene lookup returns CDR1 LNHDA and CDR2 SQIVND (reference sequence). Trimming cost V 10 bases and J 0 bases, with 16 bases left between them. PCR primers comprised 60 Vbeta and 13 Jbeta primers. Repertoires were generated with immunoSEQ multiplex PCR, while TCRdb's copy carries only in-frame clones and drops some. The sample holds fewer than 90,000 clones, roughly 83% seen once. This sequence was found in a middle-aged woman in good health and CMV-seropositive. Specimen: PBMCs. The chain has TRBV19 and TRBJ1-3; unclear D gene. The CDR3 protein is CATSSGYHSGNTIYF. The DNA of the CDR3 is TGTGCCACTTCCTCAGGCTACCACTCTGGAAACACCATATATTTT.